This T cell receptor (beta chain) emerged from a study of cytomegalovirus exposure and HLA in healthy donors listed by TCRdb under 2017. Regarding the study in general: According to an earlier analysis of 587 of the donors, about 179 million T cells yielded 117 million unique TCR beta sequences and 276 Gb of sequence data. An early release that covered several hundred HLA-typed donors contained around 300 gigabases of sequencing data and around 85 million unique TCR sequences. Among the approximately 400 genotyped donors, under 90% belonged to the genetic ancestry cluster associated with self-reported Caucasian donors. The aim of the study was to test whether cataloging public T cell receptors could identify signatures of past pathogen exposure. The study profiled the T cell repertoires of 500 to 800 subjects by immunosequencing and related them to cytomegalovirus serostatus. In addition to the first cohort of hundreds of subjects, a separate validation cohort of under 150 different subjects was used. To predict cytomegalovirus infection status, the study brought together high-throughput TCR immunosequencing, statistical association of individual TCRs with disease status, and machine learning. A later analysis re-examined previously published TCR beta repertoires from 500 to 700 donors and added high-resolution HLA genotyping to investigate patterns of TCR occurrence. Rather than using new phenotypic data, the later analysis identified candidate immune exposures from TCR beta sequences and from how often those sequences occurred across donors. In an earlier analysis of around 540 of the donors, high-throughput TCR beta sequencing was used to judge whether each TCR beta V gene segment behaved as functional or pseudogenic. Donor age, sex, ethnicity and CMV serostatus were collected together with the repertoire data. In a later genetic analysis, genome-wide SNP genotypes for about three fifths of the 666 donors were used, and that subset was treated as a discovery cohort. All discovery cohort repertoires had been generated on a single sequencing platform. HLA typing included class I and class II loci at four-digit resolution. The number of donors typed differed by locus, with 629-630 for A, B, C, DRB1 and DQB1, 522 for DQA1, approximately 580 for DPA1, and 400 to 490 for DPB1. Because of strong linkage in the cohort, four to six DR-DQ haplotypes were treated as single units for association and clustering. Across approximately 400 genotyped donors of the cohort, an average of roughly 250,000 unique TCR beta nucleotide sequences per donor were sequenced, and roughly 18% of those sequences were non-productive.

As encoded in the germline V gene, CDR1 is SGHTA while CDR2 is FQGNSA. Counted from cysteine to phenylalanine, this CDR3 has 16 amino acids. This entry keeps only the CDR3 DNA: 48 bases, framed from base 1. The junction shows trimming of 3 bases on V and 5 bases on J, plus 18 bases between the germline ends. On the study overall, not on this receptor specifically: Because HLA typing was unavailable for some donors at each locus, only the typed subset was used in association tests. Specific HLA alleles were associated with 15,000 to 20,000 TCR beta sequences at a false discovery rate of 0.05 in a later analysis. The classifier was reported to diagnose cytomegalovirus status with high specificity and sensitivity in both the original cohort and the validation cohort. In a later genetic analysis, fewer N-insertions in productive TCRs were reported among donors in an Asian-associated ancestry cluster than the approximately 630-donor mean. The study gave a list of about 170 TCR beta chains associated with cytomegalovirus. An earlier analysis of around 500 of the donors showed that most TCR beta V segments appeared in productive rearrangements either about 87% or about 30% of the time, which broadly matched IMGT annotations. Sequencing depth was assumed to be roughly uniform across donors in the presence/absence analyses, though that assumption may not hold. When HLA alleles, especially DR and DQ, strongly co-occurred, attributing TCR associations to individual alleles was difficult. A later analysis found that HLA-associated TCR beta chains were more clonally expanded and had lower generation probabilities than equally common non-associated chains. A later genetic analysis associated a missense DCLRE1C variant with V-gene and J-gene trimming of TCR beta chains, and an independent cohort replicated the association. CMV serostatus was the only immune exposure information available for the cohort. Most CMV-associated TCR beta chains appeared to be HLA-restricted in a later analysis, and the HLA associations seemed to be driven largely by CMV exposure. The cohort was sequenced for TCR beta chains only, and without alpha or paired-chain data the features that could be detected were limited. Because counts were too low, seventeen rarely observed V segments, including chromosome 9 orphons, were excluded from the earlier analysis of some 590 of the donors. A further reported finding was that TCR beta sequences accurately predicted the HLA-A and HLA-B alleles for most subjects in the first cohort. Several of the top co-occurrence clusters appeared to be linked to parvovirus B19, influenza, CMV and Epstein-Barr virus, according to a later analysis. Because the 87-base-pair reads could not distinguish some IMGT-functional V segments, including TRBV6-2 and TRBV6-3, those segments were excluded. While some public TCRs were present in many individuals, most TCR sequences turned up only very rarely across donors. A cluster of highly shared sequence variants was judged likely to represent a technical artifact of the sequencing pipeline. Correlated functional status among segregating V segments might be attributable to linkage disequilibrium, but an unknown experimental factor could not be ruled out. It was suggested by the authors that the approach could potentially be generalized to other disease states and immunological phenotypes. In vitro tests confirmed that a few of the cytomegalovirus-associated TCR beta chains recognize cytomegalovirus antigens. According to a later analysis, TCR association rates differed among HLA loci, with DRB1 alleles showing the most associated TCRs and HLA-C alleles showing the fewest.

Details on this clone: Its specific antigen is unknown. Qualities for individual bases were not recorded, and no much larger clone is one base off.

Library preparation employed the immunoSEQ multiplex PCR assay. A mixture of 60 forward primers for TCR Vbeta segments and 13 reverse primers for TCR Jbeta segments was used in the multiplex PCR. A multiplex PCR assay on genomic DNA amplified the CDR3 region of rearranged TCR beta genes. On the Illumina HiSeq System, the amplified TCR beta libraries were sequenced as 87-base-pair reads. For the original study's pipeline: In a later analysis, tens of millions of unique TCR beta chains were counted across the roughly 610 repertoires, and around 11 million of these chains were shared by at least two donors. To remove PCR and sequencing errors, raw reads were error-corrected and collapsed into unique sequences using a nearest-neighbor algorithm that merged closely related sequences. V, D and J gene segments were assigned by aligning CDR3 sequences to IMGT reference sequences. Each retained sequence needed at least a six-nucleotide match to both a V gene segment and a J gene segment. A rearrangement counted as productive if the CDR3 had no stop codons and remained in frame with V and J, and every other rearrangement counted as non-productive. Following IMGT convention, CDR3 was defined as the stretch from the second conserved V-encoded cysteine to the conserved J-encoded phenylalanine. The earlier analysis of 500 to 650 of the donors excluded any sequence lacking an unambiguous match to a single V gene segment. In an earlier analysis of several hundred of the donors, V segments were called functional above 56.7% productive rearrangements and were called segregating when the between-donor standard deviation exceeded 5%. To diagnose cytomegalovirus status from the catalog of TCR beta chain sequences, a statistical classification framework was built. In a later analysis, TCR nucleotide sequences were compared against IMGT/GENE-DB human TR gene sequences so that V and J genes could be assigned. The TCRdist pipeline was used in a later analysis to assign CDR3 sequences and most-parsimonious VDJ recombination scenarios. In a later analysis, every TCR beta chain was defined by the combination of its CDR3 amino acid sequence and its V-gene family, and reads without a unique V-gene family were dropped. In a later analysis, 450 to 600 highly shared, low-generation-probability nucleotide sequences were removed to address suspected cross-contamination and a sequencing artifact. For each public chain, a later analysis derived a clonal expansion index from normalized ranks of inferred template counts within each repertoire. A later analysis computed generation probabilities with a VDJ recombination model fitted to out-of-frame rearrangements, and checked the results against IGoR. Hypergeometric tests were used in a later analysis to score TCR-TCR, TCR-HLA and TCR-CMV co-occurrence, with a repertoire-size bias correction applied to the TCR pairs. False discovery rates were estimated in a later analysis by permuting HLA or CMV assignments 20 times. In a later analysis, co-occurring TCRs were grouped with DBSCAN, and TCRdist sequence similarity was added when clustering was performed within HLA-allele-positive subsets. Repertoires with fewer than 30,000 or more than 120,000 public chains were left out of co-occurrence clustering, as were roughly five repertoires with anomalous nucleotide sharing. TCRdb holds this immuneACCESS table with in-frame rearrangements only. Some clones are missing; in checked studies, unresolved V genes explain under half, and the rest has no known cause. V and J calls and clone size are given by that table; D and trimming were obtained from the DNA. The sample data list hundreds of thousands of clones, and 75% to 85% of these were observed just once. 1.4% of the sample comes from the top ten.

The cohort consisted of 600 or so healthy bone marrow donors. At the time of sampling, every cohort member was nominally healthy, though immune exposures that went unrecorded were likely present. The donor tested CMV seronegative and was one of the 352 seronegative cohort members. A peripheral blood sample was provided by each donor, and peripheral blood mononuclear cells were used for TCR beta sequencing. Genomic DNA extraction from the blood cell samples was performed with the Qiagen DNeasy Blood Extraction Kit. Sequencing was performed on PBMCs. The chain is made from TRBV7-2 and TRBJ2-3; the D gene is perhaps TRBD1, from 6 matching bases. This TCR came from a girl aged 10-17 years in good health and CMV-seronegative. For the CDR3, the sequence is CASSLELQGRGDTQYF. The sequenced DNA: TGTGCCAGCAGCTTGGAGTTACAGGGTCGAGGAGATACGCAGTATTTT.